This passage covers 30 T cell receptor beta chains from one sample sequenced in a study of blood T cell repertoires in COVID-19. Repertoires were generated with immunoSEQ multiplex PCR, while TCRdb's copy carries only in-frame clones and drops some. The table lists 200,000 to 300,000 clones, roughly 86% of them singletons. Sequenced sample: PBMCs or T cells enriched from blood (not recorded which). The origin of the receptors is a woman younger than 35 who had recovered from COVID-19.

V usage is TRBV7-9 and J usage is TRBJ1-6; 9 bases match TRBD1. The germline gives CDR1 SEHNR, CDR2 FQNEAQ (reference sequence). With V trimmed by 3 bases and J by 8 bases, 5 bases remained unmatched. This CDR3 contains 15 residues. CDR3 in amino acids: CASSLRQGVDSPLHF. In DNA form, the CDR3 reads TGTGCCAGCAGCTTGAGACAGGGGGTAGATTCACCCCTCCACTTT.

V gene TRBV28 combines with J gene TRBJ1-6, with no clear D. Trimming took off 8 bases at V and 11 bases at J, with 22 bases between the two ends. Germline values: CDR1 MDHEN, CDR2 SYDVKM. The CDR3 has 15 residues. The CDR3: CASCAIRESQTPLHF. CDR3 nucleotide sequence: TGTGCCAGCTGCGCAATTCGGGAAAGTCAGACACCCCTCCACTTT.

The chain carries TRBV14 and TRBJ2-1; 11 positions agree with TRBD2. The CDR3 consists of 15 residues. Germline loops: CDR1 SGHDN, CDR2 FVKESK. V lost 3 bases and J lost 4; bases outside the gene matches: 2. CDR3 sequence reads: CASSHGLAGYNEQFF. CDR3 in DNA: TGTGCCAGCAGCCACGGACTAGCGGGTTACAATGAGCAGTTCTTC.

The rearrangement joins TRBV28 to TRBJ2-5; 8 bases are shared with TRBD2. The CDR3 is 15 residues long. CDR1 is MDHEN and CDR2 is SYDVKM in the germline V gene. V dropped 3 bases and J dropped 4; count of bases not matched to a gene: 7. The CDR3 loop is CASSLTSAYSETQYF. The CDR3 coding sequence is TGTGCCAGCAGTTTGACTAGCGCTTACTCAGAGACCCAGTACTTC.

J is TRBJ1-2 and V is TRBV6-1; D might be TRBD1 (6 bases). V lost 7 bases, J lost 5 bases, and 17 bases lay in between. The germline CDR1 and CDR2 sequences are MNHNS and SASEGT. The length of the CDR3 is 14 residues. CDR3 in DNA: TGTGCCAGCACCCCTGGGGGGGCGAGTTATGGCTACACCTTC. Its translation: CASTPGGASYGYTF.

The V and J genes are TRBV27 and TRBJ1-5; no firm D call. There are 14 residues in the CDR3. The germline gives CDR1 MNHEY, CDR2 SMNVEV (reference sequence). V dropped 3 bases and J dropped 2 bases, with 8 bases sitting between them. For the CDR3, the DNA is TGTGCCAGCAGTTTCTCCCCGGGCAATCAGCCCCAGCATTTT. It encodes CASSFSPGNQPQHF.

The J gene is TRBJ1-1, the V gene TRBV5-4, with D perhaps TRBD1 (5 bases). Germline V gene lookup returns CDR1 SGHNT and CDR2 YYREEE (reference sequence). CDR3 size: 14 residues. V was shortened by 0 bases and J by 7 bases, with 13 bases between the two germline ends. The CDR3 nucleotides are TGTGCCAGCAGCTTGGAGGGACTTGGGGATGAAGCTTTCTTT. Translating gives CASSLEGLGDEAFF.

The chain employs TRBV4-3 and TRBJ1-6; D is possibly TRBD1 (6 bases). Looked up from germline, CDR1 is LGHNA and CDR2 is YSLEER. This CDR3 spans 15 amino acids. The germline V and J ends were trimmed by 3 bases and 14 bases, with 20 bases remaining between them. CDR3 protein: CASSQGVSSQGTLHF. The DNA for the CDR3 is TGCGCCAGCAGCCAGGGGGTGTCGTCACAGGGCACCCTCCACTTT.

On this clone: The identical CDR3 is also encoded by other nucleotide sequences in the sample. J is TRBJ2-3 and V is TRBV19, with D tentatively TRBD2 (6 bases). Germline V gene lookup returns CDR1 LNHDA and CDR2 SQIVND (reference sequence). V was clipped by 5 bases and J by 0 bases, with 9 bases between them. The CDR3 runs 14 residues. The DNA for the CDR3 is TGTGCCAGTAGTGCGGGGCCGAGCACAGATACGCAGTATTTT. Protein sequence: CASSAGPSTDTQYF.

This chain connects TRBV11-3 to TRBJ2-1, with D possibly TRBD2 on 5 matching bases. The CDR3 loop spans 15 amino acids. Per the germline V gene, CDR1 is SGHNT and CDR2 is YENEEA. V gave up 4 bases and J gave up 4 bases, with 14 bases separating them. The CDR3 here is CASSSRDGGYNEQFF. In DNA, the CDR3 is TGTGCCAGCAGCTCCCGCGACGGAGGTTACAATGAGCAGTTCTTC.

The genes are TRBV24-1 and TRBJ2-1, with 14 nucleotides matching TRBD2. Unmatched junction bases numbered 6, after V lost 2 bases and J lost 4 bases. Looked up from germline, CDR1 is KGHDR and CDR2 is SFDVKD. The CDR3 contains 18 residues. In DNA form, the CDR3 reads TGTGCCACCAGTGATTCCAGACTAGCGGGAGGGAAATACAATGAGCAGTTCTTC. Amino acids: CATSDSRLAGGKYNEQFF.

This clone has a single count. This chain links TRBV5-8 with TRBJ1-5, with D perhaps TRBD1 (6 bases). CDR1 is SGHTS, CDR2 YDEGEE, per germline. Trimming took 1 base from V and 5 from J, leaving 7 bases between them. CDR3 length: 13 residues. Here the CDR3 reads CASSLHRDQPQHF. CDR3 bases: TGTGCCAGCAGCTTGCACAGGGATCAGCCCCAGCATTTT.

This clone was seen at least ten times. J is TRBJ1-4 and V is TRBV7-9; 7 nucleotides match TRBD1. Germline lookup yields CDR1 SEHNR and CDR2 FQNEAQ (reference sequence). The CDR3 consists of 12 residues. V shed 5 bases and J 10 bases; nucleotides not matched to a gene: 4. The CDR3 protein is CASSRQGGKLFF. CDR3 bases: TGTGCCAGCAGCCGACAGGGCGGAAAACTGTTTTTT.

This clone occurred a few times. This sequence joins TRBV27 and TRBJ1-4, with 11 nucleotides matching TRBD1. The CDR3 consists of 19 residues. V lost 4 bases and J lost 5; bases outside the gene matches: 15. Germline CDR1 MNHEY, CDR2 SMNVEV (reference sequence). CDR3 coding DNA: TGTGCCAGCAGTTCGTTGCCGGACAGGGGGCGCGTGAGGAATGAAAAACTGTTTTTT. Translating it yields CASSSLPDRGRVRNEKLFF.

The chain employs TRBV5-1 and TRBJ2-1; 7 nucleotides align to TRBD2. The CDR3 is 13 residues long. In germline, CDR1 is SGHRS, CDR2 YFSETQ. Trimming at V came to 4 bases and at J to 6 bases, leaving 4 bases not matched to a gene. The CDR3 nucleotides are TGCGCCAGCAGCCCGGGGGGAGCCAATGAGCAGTTCTTC. It specifies CASSPGGANEQFF.

J is TRBJ2-3 and V is TRBV9; 13 nucleotides line up with TRBD2. With 4 bases clipped from V and 0 bases from J, the junction kept 2 bases outside the gene matches. The CDR3 is made up of 16 amino acids. Germline V gene lookup returns CDR1 SGDLS and CDR2 YYNGEE. CDR3 sequence (DNA): TGTGCCAGCAGCCCGGGACTAGCGGGAAGCACAGATACGCAGTATTTT. It codes for CASSPGLAGSTDTQYF.

The gene calls are TRBV9 and TRBJ1-2; possible D gene TRBD1, 5 bases. CDR1 and CDR2 from the germline V gene are SGDLS and YYNGEE. This CDR3 comprises 15 residues. V was pared by 3 bases and J by 4 bases, with 16 bases between. CDR3 in DNA: TGTGCCAGCAGCGAGGGACTGACAGCACGCTATGGCTACACCTTC. Its translation: CASSEGLTARYGYTF.

The chain uses TRBV19 and TRBJ1-5, with D maybe TRBD1 (6 bases). From germline, CDR1 is LNHDA and CDR2 SQIVND (reference sequence). The CDR3 covers 16 residues. V was cut by 2 bases and J by 2 bases, with 13 bases left in between. The CDR3 nucleotides are TGTGCCAGTAGTATATCGCCGGGACAAGGCAATCAGCCCCAGCATTTT. Protein sequence: CASSISPGQGNQPQHF. Together with reference TRBV19 and TRBJ1-5, the CDR3 gives the full variable domain: DGGITQSPKYLFRKEGQNVTLSCEQNLNHDAMYWYRQDPGQGLRLIYYSQIVNDFQKGDIAEGYSVSREKKESFPLTVTSAQKNPTAFYLCASSISPGQGNQPQHFGDGTRLSIL.

The rearrangement links TRBV6-5 to TRBJ2-7; 9 nucleotides match TRBD2. The CDR3 spans 14 residues. Germline V gene lookup returns CDR1 MNHEY and CDR2 SVGAGI. V shed 4 bases and J 1 base; nucleotides not matched to a gene: 2. In DNA form, the CDR3 reads TGTGCCAGCAGTTTTAGCGGGAGTTCCTACGAGCAGTACTTC. This codes for CASSFSGSSYEQYF.

This chain joins TRBV7-8 and TRBJ2-7; D is uncertain. CDR3 length: 15 amino acids. V gave up 5 bases and J gave up 0 bases, with 14 bases separating them. From germline, CDR1 is SGHVS and CDR2 FQNEAQ. The CDR3, as DNA: TGTGCCAGCAGCACCAGACTCGTAAGCTCCTACGAGCAGTACTTC. It yields the protein CASSTRLVSSYEQYF.

The rearrangement joins TRBV2 to TRBJ2-2; 7 bases are a match to TRBD1. Germline V lookup: CDR1 SNHLY, CDR2 FYNNEI. V lost 2 bases to trimming and J lost 2 bases; unmatched junction nucleotides: 5. CDR3 length equals 16 residues. CDR3 in amino acids: CASSETTGVNTGELFF. Here the CDR3 DNA reads TGTGCCAGCAGTGAAACTACAGGGGTCAACACCGGGGAGCTGTTTTTT.

This clone showed up just a few times. V usage is TRBV18 and J usage is TRBJ1-2; D gene unclear. Germline V gives CDR1 KGHSH, CDR2 LQKENI. The CDR3 length is 17 residues. The V end lost 4 bases, the J end lost 2 bases, and 20 bases lay between the germline ends. The CDR3 nucleotides read TGTGCCAGCTCACTTTCGACGGGTACAGCGGACAACTATGGCTACACCTTC. It specifies CASSLSTGTADNYGYTF.

This clone was seen more than once but under ten times. The chain joins TRBV21-1 to TRBJ1-5. TRBV21-1 is tagged as a pseudogene. The CDR3 is made up of 17 amino acids. The CDR3 protein is CASSKGQTPGGNQPQHF. As DNA, the CDR3 is TGTGCCAGCAGCAAAGGGCAGACACCGGGAGGCAATCAGCCCCAGCATTTT.

V is TRBV7-2 and J is TRBJ2-1; 7 positions agree with TRBD1. The germline V gene has CDR1 SGHTA and CDR2 FQGNSA. This CDR3 comprises 15 residues. V was clipped by 1 base and J by 0 bases; unmatched bases: 0. CDR3 sequence: CASSLDRGSYNEQFF. The DNA of the CDR3 is TGTGCCAGCAGCTTAGACAGGGGCTCCTACAATGAGCAGTTCTTC.

The chain joins TRBV4-1 to TRBJ1-1; D is uncertain. Trimming removed 1 base at V and 6 bases at J, with 9 bases between. CDR1 is MGHRA, CDR2 YSYEKL, per germline. The CDR3 is 13 residues long. CDR3 in amino acids: CASSQGAGSEAFF. DNA for the CDR3: TGCGCCAGCAGCCAAGGTGCGGGCTCTGAAGCTTTCTTT.

The chain combines TRBV7-9 with TRBJ1-1; a weak D match, TRBD1 (5 bases). CDR1 and CDR2 from the germline V gene are SEHNR and FQNEAQ (reference sequence). With 3 bases removed from V and 5 bases from J, the gap between germline ends came to 13 bases. The CDR3 is 14 residues long. Here the CDR3 reads CASSFQGGFTEAFF. The CDR3 nucleotides read TGTGCCAGCAGCTTCCAGGGCGGTTTTACTGAAGCTTTCTTT.

This rearrangement joins TRBV5-6 to TRBJ1-1; a possible D gene is TRBD1 (5 bases). CDR1 is SGHDT and CDR2 is YYEEEE in the germline V gene. CDR3 length equals 18 residues. Trimming took off 0 bases at V and 0 bases at J, with 18 bases between the two ends. The CDR3: CASSLGVSLGGMNTEAFF. The DNA of the CDR3 is TGTGCCAGCAGCTTGGGCGTCTCGCTGGGGGGGATGAACACTGAAGCTTTCTTT.

The chain employs TRBV27 and TRBJ2-7; 7 nucleotides line up with TRBD2. Losses at the gene ends were 1 base for V and 5 bases for J; bases not matched to a gene: 8. The germline V gene encodes CDR1 MNHEY and CDR2 SMNVEV (reference sequence). This CDR3 comprises 15 residues. CDR3 sequence: CASSLFGGAGDEQYF. In nucleotides, the CDR3 is TGTGCCAGCAGTTTATTCGGAGGGGCGGGGGACGAGCAGTACTTC.

This chain joins TRBV6-5 and TRBJ1-2; the D gene is possibly TRBD1 (6 bases). The CDR3 runs 15 residues. The V and J ends lost 7 bases and 8 bases respectively, with 23 bases between them. CDR1 MNHEY and CDR2 SVGAGI come from the germline V gene. The CDR3 DNA sequence: TGTGCCAGCACCCATTTCTTAGCGCGCCAGGGGGGCTACACCTTC. Translated: CASTHFLARQGGYTF.

The rearrangement joins TRBV4-3 to TRBJ2-1; D is uncertain. Trimming cost V 1 base and J 0 bases, with 10 bases left between them. The CDR3 consists of 16 residues. Per the germline V gene, CDR1 is LGHNA and CDR2 is YSLEER. CDR3 sequence: CASSQGSHSSYNEQFF. CDR3 nucleotide sequence: TGCGCCAGCAGCCAAGGTTCCCATAGCTCCTACAATGAGCAGTTCTTC.